Listed below are T cell receptor beta chains from one sample, sequenced in a study of shared clonotypes between healthy human individuals. Some clones are missing from TCRdb's copy, which holds only in-frame ones; the method was immunoSEQ multiplex PCR. The data hold around 2.5 million clones, with 93% observed a single time. The source material was naive CD4+ T cells from PBMCs. Every receptor here comes from a man aged 18 to 30 in good health. Some clones in this sample may be carry-over from other donors' samples. CDR3s include the opening cysteine and the closing phenylalanine or tryptophan. The D gene is left open where the match is weak. Not all rows give a size; the values are once, few, many and, for expanded clones, a class.

CDR3nt: TGTGCCAGCAGAAAACAGGAGAACACTGAAGCTTTCTTT
CDR3aa: CASRKQENTEAFF
abundance: NA
j_gene: TRBJ1-1
v_gene: TRBV6-6
d_gene: NA

CDR3nt: TGTGCCAGCAGCTTGGGGGCAATTACCGATACGCAGTATTTT
CDR3aa: CASSLGAITDTQYF
abundance: NA
j_gene: TRBJ2-3
v_gene: TRBV5-4
d_gene: NA

CDR3nt: TGTGCCAGCAGCTTATTCGTTAGCCCCGGGGAGCTGTTTTTT
CDR3aa: CASSLFVSPGELFF
abundance: NA
j_gene: TRBJ2-2
v_gene: TRBV7-6
d_gene: NA

CDR3nt: TGTGCCAGCAGTTCGATATCCTCCGGGACTAAGTACGAGCAGTACTTC
CDR3aa: CASSSISSGTKYEQYF
abundance: once
j_gene: TRBJ2-7
v_gene: TRBV28
d_gene: TRBD2

CDR3nt: TGTGCCAGCAGTGAAAGGACTGAAGCTTTCTTT
CDR3aa: CASSERTEAFF
abundance: few
j_gene: TRBJ1-1
v_gene: TRBV2
d_gene: NA

CDR3nt: TGTGCCAGCAGTTACTCGGTCGGTATCACTGAAGCTTTCTTT
CDR3aa: CASSYSVGITEAFF
abundance: NA
j_gene: TRBJ1-1
v_gene: TRBV6-5
d_gene: NA

CDR3nt: TGCGCCAGCAGCTTCCAGGGATTCACCGGGGAGCTGTTTTTT
CDR3aa: CASSFQGFTGELFF
abundance: NA
j_gene: TRBJ2-2
v_gene: TRBV4-1
d_gene: NA

CDR3nt: TGTGCCAGCTCACCTGGGGTAGAGACCCAGTACTTC
CDR3aa: CASSPGVETQYF
abundance: NA
j_gene: TRBJ2-5
v_gene: TRBV18
d_gene: NA

CDR3nt: TGTGCCAGCAGCGTACAGAGCGGTAGATACAATGAGCAGTTCTTC
CDR3aa: CASSVQSGRYNEQFF
abundance: NA
j_gene: TRBJ2-1
v_gene: TRBV9
d_gene: NA

CDR3nt: TGCGCCAGCAGCACCCCAAGCGGGAGGGCCGACTACAATGAGCAGTTCTTC
CDR3aa: CASSTPSGRADYNEQFF
abundance: NA
j_gene: TRBJ2-1
v_gene: TRBV5-1
d_gene: TRBD2

CDR3nt: TGTGCCAGCAGCCCCGGGACAGTATACACCGGGGAGCTGTTTTTT
CDR3aa: CASSPGTVYTGELFF
abundance: NA
j_gene: TRBJ2-2
v_gene: TRBV7-3
d_gene: TRBD1

CDR3nt: TGTGCCAGCAGTCCTCAGGTGGGCGGACAAGAGACCCAGTACTTC
CDR3aa: CASSPQVGGQETQYF
abundance: NA
j_gene: TRBJ2-5
v_gene: TRBV6-1
d_gene: NA

CDR3nt: TGCGCCAGCAGCCAAGTATCGGATTATGGCTACACCTTC
CDR3aa: CASSQVSDYGYTF
abundance: NA
j_gene: TRBJ1-2
v_gene: TRBV4-1
d_gene: NA

CDR3nt: TGTGCCTGGAGTAAAGGGTACAATGAGCAGTTCTTC
CDR3aa: CAWSKGYNEQFF
abundance: NA
j_gene: TRBJ2-1
v_gene: TRBV30
d_gene: NA

CDR3nt: TGTGCCAGCAGCGTTAGCGGGGCCAACAATGAGCAGTTCTTC
CDR3aa: CASSVSGANNEQFF
abundance: NA
j_gene: TRBJ2-1
v_gene: TRBV9
d_gene: TRBD2

CDR3nt: TGTGCCAGCACCCAGCGGGAGGGGTCAGATACGCAGTATTTT
CDR3aa: CASTQREGSDTQYF
abundance: NA
j_gene: TRBJ2-3
v_gene: TRBV6-5
d_gene: TRBD2

CDR3nt: TGCGCCAGCAGCTTGCTCGGACAGGGGGCCGACGAGCAGTACTTC
CDR3aa: CASSLLGQGADEQYF
abundance: once
j_gene: TRBJ2-7
v_gene: TRBV5-1
d_gene: TRBD1

CDR3nt: TGTGCCAGCAGCTTAGAGGTTTCGGGGAGCCTTCATCAAGAGACCCAGTACTTC
CDR3aa: CASSLEVSGSLHQETQYF
abundance: once
j_gene: TRBJ2-5
v_gene: TRBV7-2
d_gene: NA

CDR3nt: TGTGCCAGCAGTTACTCGGGCACTCCCTACGAGCAGTACTTC
CDR3aa: CASSYSGTPYEQYF
abundance: NA
j_gene: TRBJ2-7
v_gene: TRBV6-5
d_gene: NA

CDR3nt: TGTGCCAGCAGCTTGGAGGGCAGGGCCCAAAACTCAGATACGCAGTATTTT
CDR3aa: CASSLEGRAQNSDTQYF
abundance: NA
j_gene: TRBJ2-3
v_gene: TRBV5-6
d_gene: NA

CDR3nt: TGTGCCAGCAGCATGGGGGACAGGGGGCCTTCTACTGAAGCTTTCTTT
CDR3aa: CASSMGDRGPSTEAFF
abundance: once
j_gene: TRBJ1-1
v_gene: TRBV7-8
d_gene: TRBD1

CDR3nt: TGTGCCAGCAGTTCAGGGACAGGGTATCTTGGCTACACCTTC
CDR3aa: CASSSGTGYLGYTF
abundance: NA
j_gene: TRBJ1-2
v_gene: TRBV6-5
d_gene: TRBD1

CDR3nt: TGTGCCAGTAGTGGCGATGGGCGCGGTACTGAAGCTTTCTTT
CDR3aa: CASSGDGRGTEAFF
abundance: NA
j_gene: TRBJ1-1
v_gene: TRBV19
d_gene: NA

CDR3nt: TGTGCTAGCAGCCGGGTACCGGGACTAGGGGTATACGAGCAGTACTTC
CDR3aa: CASSRVPGLGVYEQYF
abundance: NA
j_gene: TRBJ2-7
v_gene: TRBV7-2
d_gene: TRBD2

CDR3nt: TGTGCCAGCAGCGCTGGACAGTTCTACAATGAGCAGTTCTTC
CDR3aa: CASSAGQFYNEQFF
abundance: once
j_gene: TRBJ2-1
v_gene: TRBV9
d_gene: NA

CDR3nt: TGTGCCACGACGTCTTCGTGGGGGAATGAAAAACTGTTTTTT
CDR3aa: CATTSSWGNEKLFF
abundance: NA
j_gene: TRBJ1-4
v_gene: TRBV6-5
d_gene: NA

CDR3nt: TGTGCCAGCAGTTCACACTACGAGCAGTACTTC
CDR3aa: CASSSHYEQYF
abundance: NA
j_gene: TRBJ2-7
v_gene: TRBV6-1
d_gene: NA

CDR3nt: TGTGCCAGCTCAACCCAGGGCACCTACGAGCAGTACTTC
CDR3aa: CASSTQGTYEQYF
abundance: NA
j_gene: TRBJ2-7
v_gene: TRBV28
d_gene: NA

CDR3nt: TGTGCACTGCGGGGGTACACCTTC
CDR3aa: CALRGYTF
abundance: NA
j_gene: TRBJ1-2
v_gene: TRBV30
d_gene: NA

CDR3nt: TGTGCCAGCAGTTCGGGGTGGACGGACTATGGCTACACCTTC
CDR3aa: CASSSGWTDYGYTF
abundance: NA
j_gene: TRBJ1-2
v_gene: TRBV27
d_gene: NA

CDR3nt: TGTGCCAGCAGGGGGGTCGGATTGTATGGCTACACCTTC
CDR3aa: CASRGVGLYGYTF
abundance: NA
j_gene: TRBJ1-2
v_gene: TRBV28
d_gene: NA

CDR3nt: TGTGCCAGCAGTGAAAGGCAGGCGACTAGCGGGAGATCTGAGCAGTTCTTC
CDR3aa: CASSERQATSGRSEQFF
abundance: NA
j_gene: TRBJ2-1
v_gene: TRBV2
d_gene: TRBD2

CDR3nt: TGTGCCTGGAGGCTGTCTGGGGCCAACGTCCTGACTTTC
CDR3aa: CAWRLSGANVLTF
abundance: NA
j_gene: TRBJ2-6
v_gene: TRBV30
d_gene: NA

CDR3nt: TGTGCCAGCTCACCACTCGCTGGGGCGGGAGTTCCGTTCTTC
CDR3aa: CASSPLAGAGVPFF
abundance: NA
j_gene: TRBJ2-1
v_gene: TRBV18
d_gene: TRBD2

CDR3nt: TGTGCCAGCGGAGGCGGGAGGCCGTGGGATACGCAGTATTTT
CDR3aa: CASGGGRPWDTQYF
abundance: NA
j_gene: TRBJ2-3
v_gene: TRBV28
d_gene: TRBD2

CDR3nt: TGTGCCAGCAGCTACGACGACAGGGATAATTCACCCCTCCACTTT
CDR3aa: CASSYDDRDNSPLHF
abundance: NA
j_gene: TRBJ1-6
v_gene: TRBV5-4
d_gene: TRBD1

CDR3nt: TGTGCCAGCTCACCCGACACCAACTATGGCTACACCTTC
CDR3aa: CASSPDTNYGYTF
abundance: NA
j_gene: TRBJ1-2
v_gene: TRBV18
d_gene: NA

CDR3nt: TGTGCCTGGAGTGGAGGACCCAGGGGGGGCGGAAAGACCCAGTACTTC
CDR3aa: CAWSGGPRGGGKTQYF
abundance: NA
j_gene: TRBJ2-5
v_gene: TRBV30
d_gene: NA

CDR3nt: TGTGCCAGCAGTTCACAGGGGGCGAATATGGGCGAGCAGTACTTC
CDR3aa: CASSSQGANMGEQYF
abundance: NA
j_gene: TRBJ2-7
v_gene: TRBV28
d_gene: TRBD1

CDR3nt: TGTGCCAGCAGCCCGACACTAGTCGGTGAGCAGTTCTTC
CDR3aa: CASSPTLVGEQFF
abundance: NA
j_gene: TRBJ2-1
v_gene: TRBV7-8
d_gene: NA

CDR3nt: TGTGCCAGCAGCCCAGGACAGGGGGCGAGCTATGGCTACACCTTC
CDR3aa: CASSPGQGASYGYTF
abundance: NA
j_gene: TRBJ1-2
v_gene: TRBV7-2
d_gene: TRBD1

CDR3nt: TGTGCCAGCAGCCAGGGGCAAATGAACACTGAAGCTTTCTTT
CDR3aa: CASSQGQMNTEAFF
abundance: NA
j_gene: TRBJ1-1
v_gene: TRBV7-8
d_gene: NA

CDR3nt: TGTGCCAGTAGTATCCGGTCTGTGGGATACGAGCAGTACTTC
CDR3aa: CASSIRSVGYEQYF
abundance: NA
j_gene: TRBJ2-7
v_gene: TRBV19
d_gene: NA

CDR3nt: TGCGCCAGCAGCTCCCCGGGCACAGATACGCAGTATTTT
CDR3aa: CASSSPGTDTQYF
abundance: once
j_gene: TRBJ2-3
v_gene: TRBV5-1
d_gene: NA

CDR3nt: TGTGCCAGCAGGACGACAGGGGGGAATGAGCAGTTCTTC
CDR3aa: CASRTTGGNEQFF
abundance: NA
j_gene: TRBJ2-1
v_gene: TRBV2
d_gene: TRBD1

CDR3nt: TGCGCCAGCAGCTTGGGAGCGGCTAGCGGGAACACCGGGGAGCTGTTTTTT
CDR3aa: CASSLGAASGNTGELFF
abundance: NA
j_gene: TRBJ2-2
v_gene: TRBV5-1
d_gene: TRBD2

CDR3nt: TGTGCCAGCTCACCCGGACAGGTTGCAACTAATGAAAAACTGTTTTTT
CDR3aa: CASSPGQVATNEKLFF
abundance: NA
j_gene: TRBJ1-4
v_gene: TRBV18
d_gene: TRBD1

CDR3nt: TGTGCCAGTAGTTCCCCGGGGGGGAACCGGGGGGGCTACACCTTC
CDR3aa: CASSSPGGNRGGYTF
abundance: NA
j_gene: TRBJ1-2
v_gene: TRBV19
d_gene: NA

CDR3nt: TGTGCCAGCAGTTGGGCAGAACAGACCCAGTACTTC
CDR3aa: CASSWAEQTQYF
abundance: NA
j_gene: TRBJ2-5
v_gene: TRBV6-6
d_gene: NA

CDR3nt: TGTGCCAGCAGCTTAGTAGCTAGCGGGAGTCCGGGAGATACGCAGTATTTT
CDR3aa: CASSLVASGSPGDTQYF
abundance: NA
j_gene: TRBJ2-3
v_gene: TRBV7-2
d_gene: TRBD2

CDR3nt: TGTGCCAGCAGCTTGGCAGGGACTAGCCTCGCCCCAGATACGCAGTATTTT
CDR3aa: CASSLAGTSLAPDTQYF
abundance: NA
j_gene: TRBJ2-3
v_gene: TRBV5-6
d_gene: TRBD2

CDR3nt: TGTGCCAGTTTTCCGTGGACGGTTCTCCGGCAGGTCCAAGAGACCCAGTACTTC
CDR3aa: CASFPWTVLRQVQETQYF
abundance: NA
j_gene: TRBJ2-5
v_gene: TRBV28
d_gene: NA

CDR3nt: TGTGCCAGCAGTCTTAGCGGGAAACACAATGAGCAGTTCTTC
CDR3aa: CASSLSGKHNEQFF
abundance: NA
j_gene: TRBJ2-1
v_gene: TRBV7-6
d_gene: TRBD2

CDR3nt: TGTGCCAGCAGCGTAGGCGGAAACTATGGCTACACCTTC
CDR3aa: CASSVGGNYGYTF
abundance: few
j_gene: TRBJ1-2
v_gene: TRBV9
d_gene: NA